This T cell receptor (beta chain) was obtained from a study of shared clonotypes between healthy human individuals. Profiled with immunoSEQ multiplex PCR; TCRdb holds only in-frame clones, not every one. The sample lists approximately 2.5 million clones; 93% were seen once. Every donor, a Caucasian adult, lived in Nashville, Tennessee. Details on this clone: Antigen unknown.

Study-wide results and caveats: Enrolling few donors narrowed the genetic and exposure-history diversity that was represented. Naive subsets generally exceeded memory subsets in estimated richness.

The CDR3 has 12 residues. The germline V gene has CDR1 MDHEN and CDR2 SYDVKM. Germline trimming cut 4 bases from V and 12 bases from J; bases unmatched to any gene: 5. This sequence was found in a man between 18 and 35 years old in good health. Some clones in this sample may be carry-over from other donors' samples. The chain couples TRBV28 to TRBJ2-1, with 8 bases that match TRBD2. The sample comprised naive CD4+ T cells from PBMCs. Subset defined: CD45RA+ positively selected. CDR3 region: CASSSTSVMQFF. In nucleotides, the CDR3 is TGTGCCAGCAGTTCGACTAGCGTCATGCAGTTCTTC.